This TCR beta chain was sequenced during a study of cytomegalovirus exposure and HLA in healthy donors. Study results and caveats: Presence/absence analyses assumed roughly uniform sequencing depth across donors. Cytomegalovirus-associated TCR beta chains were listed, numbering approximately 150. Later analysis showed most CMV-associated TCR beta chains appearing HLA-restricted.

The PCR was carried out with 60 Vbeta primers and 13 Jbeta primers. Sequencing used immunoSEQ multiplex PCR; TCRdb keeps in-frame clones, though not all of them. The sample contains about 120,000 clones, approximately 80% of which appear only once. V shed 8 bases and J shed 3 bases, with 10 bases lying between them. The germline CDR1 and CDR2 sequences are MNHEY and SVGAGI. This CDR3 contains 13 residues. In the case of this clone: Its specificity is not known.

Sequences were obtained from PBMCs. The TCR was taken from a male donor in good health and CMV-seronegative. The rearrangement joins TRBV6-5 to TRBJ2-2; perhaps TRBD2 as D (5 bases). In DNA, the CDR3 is TGTGCCAGCCGGTCGAGGGACACCGGGGAGCTGTTTTTT. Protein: CASRSRDTGELFF.